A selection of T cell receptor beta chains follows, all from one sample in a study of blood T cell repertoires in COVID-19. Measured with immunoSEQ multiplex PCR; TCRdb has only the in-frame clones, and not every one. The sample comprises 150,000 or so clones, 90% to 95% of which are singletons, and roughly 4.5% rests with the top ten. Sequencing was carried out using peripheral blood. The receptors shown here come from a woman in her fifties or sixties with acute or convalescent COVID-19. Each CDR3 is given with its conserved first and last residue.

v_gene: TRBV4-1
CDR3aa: CASSLRGGDNSNQPQHF

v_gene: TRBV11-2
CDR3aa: CASSLFDWEAGSGELFF

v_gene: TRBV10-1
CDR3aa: CASSEGGMNTEAFF

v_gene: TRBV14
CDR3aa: CASSQDYRGYEQYF

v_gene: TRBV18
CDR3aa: CASSPRQGAEETQYF

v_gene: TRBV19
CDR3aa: CASSSIAGFDTDTQYF

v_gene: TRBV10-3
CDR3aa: CAITRDRSAYNEQFF

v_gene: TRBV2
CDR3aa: CASTIGQGGYEKLFF

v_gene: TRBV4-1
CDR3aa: CASSQDHGRGSSGYTF

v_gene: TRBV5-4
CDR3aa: CASSYGGTEAFF

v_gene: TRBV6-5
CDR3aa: CASKRGSGNTIYF

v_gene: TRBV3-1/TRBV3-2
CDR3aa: CASSQGSGTSYNEQFF

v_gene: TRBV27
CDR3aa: CASSSPLTSPTGELFF

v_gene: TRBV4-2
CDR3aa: CASSQDPELAGIATQYF

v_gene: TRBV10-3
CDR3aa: CAITRDTSSEAFF

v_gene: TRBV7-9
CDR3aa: CASSGGTGEEAFF

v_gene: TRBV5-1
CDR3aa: CASHPTTGGSYEQYF

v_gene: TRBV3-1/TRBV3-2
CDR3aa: CASSQDFISGNTIYF

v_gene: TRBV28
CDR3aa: CASRDSLSNQPQHF

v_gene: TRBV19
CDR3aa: CASSMTSGIYEQYF

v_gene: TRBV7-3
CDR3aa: CASSPRQGLSSYNEQFF

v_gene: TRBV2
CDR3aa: CASKGQISYNEQFF

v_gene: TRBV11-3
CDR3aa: CASAIIPRGGYTF

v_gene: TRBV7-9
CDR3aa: CASSLSRNQPQHF

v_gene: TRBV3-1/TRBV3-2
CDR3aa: CASSLGLNFANTGELFF

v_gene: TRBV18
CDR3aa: CASSLTGGGGDTQYF

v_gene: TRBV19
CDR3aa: CASSRGQGVNEQFF

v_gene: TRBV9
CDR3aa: CASSVGPPGQLENEKLFF

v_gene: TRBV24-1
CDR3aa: CATSDTGGDYGYTF

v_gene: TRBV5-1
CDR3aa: CASSQSDSGGAYNEQFF

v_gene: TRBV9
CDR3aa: CASSVASGAGNTIYF

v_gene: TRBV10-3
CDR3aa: CAISESPLAGGARHEQYF

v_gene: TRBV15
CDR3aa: CATSSRLDRLEGYYGYTF

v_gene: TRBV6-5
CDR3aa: CASSPTGFGNQPQHF

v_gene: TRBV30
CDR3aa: CAWRIQGYLRNTIYF

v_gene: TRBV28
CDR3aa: CASSLSPQGTNYGYTF

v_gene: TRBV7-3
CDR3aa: CASSLWSAGPNTGELFF

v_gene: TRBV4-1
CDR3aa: CASGGAVNEQFF

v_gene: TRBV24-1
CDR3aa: CATSDRQNSPLHF

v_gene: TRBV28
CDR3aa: CASSFPTSGNQPQHF

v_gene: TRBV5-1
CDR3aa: CASSSEGQLNTGELFF

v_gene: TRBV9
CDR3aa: CASSSIAGGNEQFF

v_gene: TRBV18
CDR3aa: CASSTIRVPGQETQYF

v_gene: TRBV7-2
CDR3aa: CASSPDTSQETQYF

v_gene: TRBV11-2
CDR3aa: CASSTQTGPNTEAFF

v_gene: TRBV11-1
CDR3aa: CASSVLQGGESPLHF

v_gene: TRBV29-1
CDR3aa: CSVRQGYGYTF

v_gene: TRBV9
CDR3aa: CASSVGGQGDTEAFF

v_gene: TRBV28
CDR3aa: CASSLAGEGAQHF

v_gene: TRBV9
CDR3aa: CASSVVEGGQSYNEQFF

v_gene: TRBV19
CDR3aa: CATKQGATEAFF

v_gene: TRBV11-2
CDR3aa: CASSPWTSSASDTQYF

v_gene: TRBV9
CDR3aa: CASSPRSPGENTIYF